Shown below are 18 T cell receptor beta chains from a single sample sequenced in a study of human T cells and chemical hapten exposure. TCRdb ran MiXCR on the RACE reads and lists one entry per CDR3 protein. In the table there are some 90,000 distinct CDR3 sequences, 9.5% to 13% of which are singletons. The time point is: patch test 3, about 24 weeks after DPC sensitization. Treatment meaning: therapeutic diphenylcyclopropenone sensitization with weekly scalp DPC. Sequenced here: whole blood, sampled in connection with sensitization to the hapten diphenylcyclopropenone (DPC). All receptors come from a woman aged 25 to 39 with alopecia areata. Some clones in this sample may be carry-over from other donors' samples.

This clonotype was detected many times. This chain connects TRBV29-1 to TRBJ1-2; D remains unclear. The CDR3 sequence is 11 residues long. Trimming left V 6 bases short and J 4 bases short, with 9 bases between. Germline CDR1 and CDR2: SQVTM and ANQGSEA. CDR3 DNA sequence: TGCAGCGTCGTAAGCGGCTATGGCTACACCTTC. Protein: CSVVSGYGYTF.

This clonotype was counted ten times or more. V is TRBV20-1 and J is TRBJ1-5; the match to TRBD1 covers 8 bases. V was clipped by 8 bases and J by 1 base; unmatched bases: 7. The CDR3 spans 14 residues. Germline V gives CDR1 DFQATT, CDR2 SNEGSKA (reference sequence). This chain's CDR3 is CSTARTGSNQPQHF. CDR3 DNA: TGCAGTACCGCCCGGACAGGGAGCAATCAGCCCCAGCATTTT.

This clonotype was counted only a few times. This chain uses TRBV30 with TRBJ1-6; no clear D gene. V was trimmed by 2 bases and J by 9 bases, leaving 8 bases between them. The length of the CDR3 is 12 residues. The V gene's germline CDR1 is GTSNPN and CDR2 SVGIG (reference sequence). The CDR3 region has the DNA TGTGCCTGGAGTTTTATTTCTTCACCCCTCCACTTT. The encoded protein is CAWSFISSPLHF.

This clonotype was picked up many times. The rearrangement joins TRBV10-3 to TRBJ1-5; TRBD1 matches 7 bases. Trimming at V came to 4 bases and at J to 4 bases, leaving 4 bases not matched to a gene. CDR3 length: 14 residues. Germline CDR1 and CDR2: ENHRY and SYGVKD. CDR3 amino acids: CAISGGTVNQPQHF. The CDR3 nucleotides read TGTGCCATCAGTGGAGGGACAGTTAATCAGCCCCAGCATTTT.

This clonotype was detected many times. The CDR3 nucleotides read TGTGCCAGCAGCCCTACTAGCGGGGGGGCCGGTAATGAGCAGTTCTTC. Translation: CASSPTSGGAGNEQFF. This chain uses TRBV28 with TRBJ2-1; 13 bases are shared with TRBD2. V was pared by 6 bases and J by 7 bases, with 9 bases of the junction left unmatched. Germline values: CDR1 MDHEN, CDR2 SYDVKM. This CDR3 contains 16 residues.

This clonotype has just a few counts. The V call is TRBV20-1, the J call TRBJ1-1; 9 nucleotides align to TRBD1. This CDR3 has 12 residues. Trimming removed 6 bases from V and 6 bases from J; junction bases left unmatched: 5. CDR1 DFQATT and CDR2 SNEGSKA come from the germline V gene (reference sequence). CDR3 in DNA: TGCAGTGCCCCGGGACAGGGTGCTGAAGCTTTCTTT. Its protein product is CSAPGQGAEAFF.

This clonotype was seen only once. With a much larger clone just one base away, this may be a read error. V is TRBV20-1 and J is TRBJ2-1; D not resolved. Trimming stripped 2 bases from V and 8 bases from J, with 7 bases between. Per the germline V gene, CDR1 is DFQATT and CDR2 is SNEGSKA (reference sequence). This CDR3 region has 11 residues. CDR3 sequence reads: CSARLNYEQFF. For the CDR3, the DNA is TGCAGTGCTAGACTAAACTATGAGCAGTTCTTC.

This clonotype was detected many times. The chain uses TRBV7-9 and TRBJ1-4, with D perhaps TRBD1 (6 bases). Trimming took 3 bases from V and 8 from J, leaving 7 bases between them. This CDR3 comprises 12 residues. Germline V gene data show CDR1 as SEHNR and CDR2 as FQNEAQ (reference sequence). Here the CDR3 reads CASSFTGEKLFF. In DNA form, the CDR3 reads TGTGCCAGCAGCTTTACAGGGGAAAAACTGTTTTTT. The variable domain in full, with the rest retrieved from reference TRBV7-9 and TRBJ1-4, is DTGVSQNPRHKITKRGQNVTFRCDPISEHNRLYWYRQTLGQGPEFLTYFQNEAQLEKSRLLSDRFSAERPKGSFSTLEIQRTEQGDSAMYLCASSFTGEKLFFGSGTQLSVL.

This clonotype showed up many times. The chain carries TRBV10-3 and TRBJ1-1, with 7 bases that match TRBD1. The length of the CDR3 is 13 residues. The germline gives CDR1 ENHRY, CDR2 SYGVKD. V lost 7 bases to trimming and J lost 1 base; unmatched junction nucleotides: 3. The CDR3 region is CAITQGENTEAFF. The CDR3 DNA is TGTGCCATCACCCAGGGGGAGAACACTGAAGCTTTCTTT.

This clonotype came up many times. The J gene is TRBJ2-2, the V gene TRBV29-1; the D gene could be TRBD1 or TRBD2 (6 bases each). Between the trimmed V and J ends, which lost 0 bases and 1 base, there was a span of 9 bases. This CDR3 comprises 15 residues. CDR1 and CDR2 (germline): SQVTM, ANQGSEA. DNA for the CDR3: TGCAGCGTTGAAGATCGGGGGCGGAACACCGGGGAGCTGTTTTTT. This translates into CSVEDRGRNTGELFF.

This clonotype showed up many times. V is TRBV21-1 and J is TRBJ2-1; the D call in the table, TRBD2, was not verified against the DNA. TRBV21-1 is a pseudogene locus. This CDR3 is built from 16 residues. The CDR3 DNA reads TGTGCCAGCAGCCCCCGTGATGCGGGAGGATACAATGAGCAGTTCTTC. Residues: CASSPRDAGGYNEQFF.

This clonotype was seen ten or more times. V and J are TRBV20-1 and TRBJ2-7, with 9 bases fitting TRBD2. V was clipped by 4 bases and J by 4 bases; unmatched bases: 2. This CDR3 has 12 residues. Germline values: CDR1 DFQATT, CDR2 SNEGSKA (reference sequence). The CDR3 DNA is TGCAGTGCTAATAGCGGGAGTTACGAGCAGTACTTC. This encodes CSANSGSYEQYF.

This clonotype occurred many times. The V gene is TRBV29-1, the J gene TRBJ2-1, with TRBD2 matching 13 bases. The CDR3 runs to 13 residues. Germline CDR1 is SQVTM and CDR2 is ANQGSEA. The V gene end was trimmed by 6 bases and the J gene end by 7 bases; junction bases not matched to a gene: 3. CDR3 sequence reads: CSVLTSGRNEQFF. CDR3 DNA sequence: TGCAGCGTCTTGACTAGCGGGAGGAATGAGCAGTTCTTC.

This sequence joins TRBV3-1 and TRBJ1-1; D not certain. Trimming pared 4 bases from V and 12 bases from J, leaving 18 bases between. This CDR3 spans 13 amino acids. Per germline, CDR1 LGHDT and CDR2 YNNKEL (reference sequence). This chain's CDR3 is CASSRTDQPPTFF. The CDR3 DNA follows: TGTGCCAGCAGCCGGACCGATCAGCCCCCAACTTTCTTT.

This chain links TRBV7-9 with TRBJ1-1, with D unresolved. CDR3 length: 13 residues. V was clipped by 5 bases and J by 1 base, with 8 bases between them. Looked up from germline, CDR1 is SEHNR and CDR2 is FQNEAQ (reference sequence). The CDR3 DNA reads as TGTGCCAGCAGCGGATACACGAACACTGAAGCTTTCTTT. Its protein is CASSGYTNTEAFF.

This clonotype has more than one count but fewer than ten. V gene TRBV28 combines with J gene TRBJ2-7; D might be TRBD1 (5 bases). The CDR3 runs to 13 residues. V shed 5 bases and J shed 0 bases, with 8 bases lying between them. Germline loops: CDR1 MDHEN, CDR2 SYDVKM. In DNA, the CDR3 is TGTGCCAGCAGTCGGACACACTCCTACGAGCAGTACGTC. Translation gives CASSRTHSYEQYV.

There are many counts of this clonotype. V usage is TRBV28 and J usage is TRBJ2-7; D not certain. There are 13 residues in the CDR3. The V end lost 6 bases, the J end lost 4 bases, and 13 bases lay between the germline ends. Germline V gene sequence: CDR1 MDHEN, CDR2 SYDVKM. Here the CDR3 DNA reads TGTGCCAGCAGCCGGGTCCAGCCTTACGAGCAGTACTTC. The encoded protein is CASSRVQPYEQYF.

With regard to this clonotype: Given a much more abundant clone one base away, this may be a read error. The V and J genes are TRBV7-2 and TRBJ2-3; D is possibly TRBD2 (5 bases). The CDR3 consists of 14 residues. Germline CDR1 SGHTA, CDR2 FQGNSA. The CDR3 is CVSGKDGSTDTQYF. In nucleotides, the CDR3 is TGTGTCAGCGGAAAGGACGGCAGCACAGATACGCAGTATTTT.